This passage covers 16 T cell receptor beta chains from one sample sequenced in a study of cytomegalovirus exposure and HLA in healthy donors. This PCR relied on a set of 60 Vbeta primers and 13 Jbeta primers. Some clones are missing from TCRdb's copy, which holds only in-frame ones; the method was immunoSEQ multiplex PCR. The table includes roughly 140,000 clones, 64% detected once. The material sequenced was PBMCs. The receptors were sampled from a young woman in good health and CMV-seropositive.

As DNA, the CDR3 is TGTGCCAGCCTAAGGACAGGGGCAACCTACGAGCAGTACTTC. This sequence encodes CASLRTGATYEQYF. This sequence joins TRBV6-1 and TRBJ2-5, with TRBD1 identical over 9 bases. The DNA end lines up better with TRBJ2-7; the J call may be wrong. This CDR3 has 14 amino acids. Germline CDR1 MNHNS, CDR2 SASEGT.

The chain combines TRBV7-9 with TRBJ2-1; D gene unclear. The length of the CDR3 is 15 residues. Looked up from germline, CDR1 is SEHNR and CDR2 is FQNEAQ (reference sequence). The V end lost 1 base, the J end lost 0 bases, and 7 bases lay between the germline ends. CDR3 bases: TGTGCCAGCAGCTTAGGGCTAGTCTCCTACAATGAGCAGTTCTTC. It encodes CASSLGLVSYNEQFF.

The rearrangement links TRBV10-1 to TRBJ1-2; 8 bases are shared with TRBD1. Germline values: CDR1 WNHNN, CDR2 SYGVQD (reference sequence). This CDR3 is 14 amino acids long. V dropped 2 bases and J dropped 4; count of bases not matched to a gene: 3. CDR3 amino acids: CASSEGGQAYGYTF. CDR3 DNA: TGCGCCAGCAGTGAGGGGGGACAGGCCTATGGCTACACCTTC.

The chain joins TRBV7-2 to TRBJ2-1; D perhaps matches TRBD2 (6 bases). Germline V gene sequence: CDR1 SGHTA, CDR2 FQGNSA. CDR3 size: 20 residues. Trimming shortened V by 0 bases and J by 0 bases, and 21 bases separated the two germline ends. As DNA, the CDR3 is TGTGCCAGCAGCTTAGCCCGTGGGGGGTCGGTCTCGGGCTCCTACAATGAGCAGTTCTTC. Its protein product is CASSLARGGSVSGSYNEQFF.

The J gene is TRBJ1-2, the V gene TRBV4-1; weak D call: TRBD1 (6 bases). The germline V and J ends were trimmed by 1 base and 8 bases, with 14 bases remaining between them. Germline assignment: CDR1 MGHRA and CDR2 YSYEKL. The CDR3 extends over 14 amino acids. This chain's CDR3 is CASSQADSRIGYTF. The CDR3 DNA follows: TGCGCCAGCAGCCAAGCGGACAGTAGGATCGGCTACACCTTC.

This clone has more than one count but fewer than ten. The genes are TRBV19 and TRBJ2-6, with TRBD1 as a possible D gene (6 bases). The CDR3 consists of 16 residues. Germline CDR1 reads LNHDA; CDR2 reads SQIVND (reference sequence). V lost 7 bases, J lost 0 bases, and 13 bases lay in between. Written as DNA, the CDR3 is TGTGCCAGTAACCGACAGGCCAGCTCTGGGGCCAACGTCCTGACTTTC. Translating gives CASNRQASSGANVLTF.

This rearrangement joins TRBV6-6 to TRBJ1-6; possibly TRBD1 for D (5 bases). Germline values: CDR1 MNHNY, CDR2 SVGAGI (reference sequence). The CDR3 sequence is 14 residues long. The V gene lost 2 bases and the J gene lost 10 bases, with 12 bases spanning the gap. This CDR3 reads CASSYRQGESPLHF. CDR3 DNA: TGTGCCAGCAGTTACCGCCAAGGGGAATCACCCCTCCACTTT.

This clone came up once. V and J are TRBV11-2 and TRBJ2-4, with unresolved D. This CDR3 spans 15 amino acids. V was cut by 5 bases and J by 3 bases, with 14 bases left in between. The germline gives CDR1 SGHAT, CDR2 FQNNGV. CDR3 loop: CASSRESPIKNIQYF. CDR3 in DNA: TGTGCCAGCAGCCGCGAGAGCCCAATCAAAAACATTCAGTACTTC. Full variable domain (missing parts from reference TRBV11-2 and TRBJ2-4): EAGVAQSPRYKIIEKRQSVAFWCNPISGHATLYWYQQILGQGPKLLIQFQNNGVVDDSQLPKDRFSAERLKGVDSTLKIQPAKLEDSAVYLCASSRESPIKNIQYFGAGTRLSVL.

J is TRBJ1-5 and V is TRBV11-2; 8 bases align to TRBD1. CDR3 length: 17 amino acids. Germline assignment: CDR1 SGHAT and CDR2 FQNNGV. The ends lost 2 bases at V and 2 bases at J; junction bases unmatched: 8. CDR3 sequence: CASSLRDRLSGNQPQHF. CDR3 coding DNA: TGTGCCAGCAGCTTACGGGACAGGCTTTCGGGCAATCAGCCCCAGCATTTT.

This sequence joins TRBV7-6 and TRBJ1-1; the D gene is possibly TRBD1 (6 bases). The germline gives CDR1 SGHVS, CDR2 FNYEAQ. The CDR3 is 13 amino acids. V lost 1 base, J lost 3 bases, and 6 bases lay in between. The CDR3 sequence: CASSLDRDTEAFF. Here the CDR3 DNA reads TGTGCCAGCAGCTTAGACAGGGACACTGAAGCTTTCTTT.

Only a few counts were recorded for this clone. The CDR3 reads CAWGAYWNEQYF. CDR3 sequence (DNA): TGTGCCTGGGGGGCCTACTGGAACGAGCAGTACTTC. The rearrangement uses TRBV30 and TRBJ2-7; perhaps TRBD1 as D (5 bases). The CDR3 runs to 12 residues. Germline assignment: CDR1 GTSNPN and CDR2 SVGIG (reference sequence). With 5 bases removed from V and 5 bases from J, the gap between germline ends came to 13 bases.

This sequence joins TRBV4-1 and TRBJ2-5; 7 bases are shared with TRBD2. CDR1 is MGHRA and CDR2 is YSYEKL in the germline V gene. The CDR3 is made up of 17 amino acids. J lost 5 bases, V lost 4 bases, and 16 bases had no gene match. CDR3 sequence (DNA): TGCGCCAGCAGCCCGCGCGGGAGTCTTTACGAGGCGGAGACCCAGTACTTC. As protein: CASSPRGSLYEAETQYF.

The CDR3 sequence: CASSLGTLEQYF. The CDR3 DNA is TGTGCCAGCAGCTTGGGGACTTTGGAGCAGTACTTC. V usage is TRBV5-4 and J usage is TRBJ2-7, with D possibly being TRBD2 (5 bases). Trimming took off 0 bases at V and 7 bases at J, with 8 bases between the two ends. The germline V gene encodes CDR1 SGHNT and CDR2 YYREEE (reference sequence). The CDR3 covers 12 residues.

The genes are TRBV28 and TRBJ2-7, with TRBD2 identical over 9 bases. This CDR3 comprises 13 residues. The V gene's germline CDR1 is MDHEN and CDR2 SYDVKM. With V trimmed by 10 bases and J by 3 bases, 7 bases remained unmatched. The CDR3 DNA follows: TGTGCCATCGAGCGTAGCGGGAGCTACGAGCAGTACTTC. It codes for CAIERSGSYEQYF.

V and J are TRBV28 and TRBJ2-2; 15 bases match TRBD2. V was clipped by 10 bases and J by 1 base; unmatched bases: 10. Germline CDR1 MDHEN, CDR2 SYDVKM. The CDR3 is 18 amino acids. The CDR3 here is CATRLGLAGGRNTGELFF. CDR3 DNA sequence: TGTGCCACCAGGCTGGGACTAGCGGGGGGTAGGAACACCGGGGAGCTGTTTTTT.

This clone was observed a few times. The CDR3 spells CASSQGGSNEKLFF. The CDR3 region has the DNA TGTGCCAGCAGCCAAGGGGGATCGAATGAAAAACTGTTTTTT. The chain recombines TRBV11-3 with TRBJ1-4, with D possibly being TRBD1 (6 bases). The CDR3 sequence is 14 residues long. Germline CDR1 reads SGHNT; CDR2 reads YENEEA. V was cut by 5 bases and J by 5 bases, with 12 bases left in between.